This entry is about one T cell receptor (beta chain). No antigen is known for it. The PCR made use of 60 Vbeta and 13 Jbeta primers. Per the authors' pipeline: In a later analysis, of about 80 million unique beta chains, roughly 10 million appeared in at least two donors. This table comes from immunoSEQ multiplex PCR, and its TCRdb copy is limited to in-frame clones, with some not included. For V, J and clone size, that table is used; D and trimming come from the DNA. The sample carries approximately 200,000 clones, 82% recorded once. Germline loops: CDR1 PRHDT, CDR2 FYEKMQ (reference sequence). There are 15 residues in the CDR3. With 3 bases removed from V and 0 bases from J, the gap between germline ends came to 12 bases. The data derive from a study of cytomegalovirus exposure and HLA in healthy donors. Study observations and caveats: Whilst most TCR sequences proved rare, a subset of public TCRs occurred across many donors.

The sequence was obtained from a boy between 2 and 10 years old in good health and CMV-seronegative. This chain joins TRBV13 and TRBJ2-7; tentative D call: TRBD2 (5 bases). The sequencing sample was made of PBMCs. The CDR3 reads CASSLWGDLSYEQYF. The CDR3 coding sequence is TGTGCCAGCAGCTTGTGGGGAGACCTCTCCTACGAGCAGTACTTC.